These T cell receptor beta chains were read from a single sample in a study of blood T cells in healthy people across ages. TCRdb re-called the 5' RACE reads through MiXCR, storing one row per CDR3 protein. Among about 780,000 distinct CDR3 sequences listed, about a quarter were seen once. These data were likewise used in another study, on T cells of mothers and their children.

Sequencing was done on a sample of blood. These receptors were collected from a boy younger than 18 in good health. The CDR3 runs from the conserved cysteine through the conserved F or W. D genes are given only for firm matches.

V: TRBV5-8; D: -; J: TRBJ2-5; CDR3: CASSFTTQVQAQYF
V: TRBV11-2; D: TRBD1; J: TRBJ2-7; CDR3: CASSLGGTGAAYEQYF
V: TRBV19; D: -; J: TRBJ2-5; CDR3: CATRGRAQETQYF
V: TRBV5-1; D: -; J: TRBJ2-3; CDR3: CASSLAVGGQDTQYF
V: TRBV29-1; D: TRBD2; J: TRBJ2-5; CDR3: CSVGGVAGGPEFF
V: TRBV6-2/TRBV6-3; D: TRBD2; J: TRBJ2-1; CDR3: CASSPAGGRGEQFF
V: TRBV3-1; D: -; J: TRBJ1-4; CDR3: CASSQAAGGRMNEKLFF
V: TRBV2; D: TRBD1; J: TRBJ1-2; CDR3: CASSRADRGPGYTF
V: TRBV20-1; D: -; J: TRBJ2-7; CDR3: CSARAGTSYEQYF
V: TRBV7-3; D: TRBD2; J: TRBJ2-7; CDR3: CASSFSSGVEQYF
V: TRBV29-1; D: -; J: -; CDR3: CSVLDEQFF
V: TRBV20-1; D: -; J: TRBJ2-7; CDR3: CSARDLKTGDYEQYF
V: TRBV28; D: -; J: TRBJ2-1; CDR3: CASSLVGQPVEYF
V: TRBV7-9; D: -; J: TRBJ1-1; CDR3: CASSTTRQRYAEAFF
V: TRBV7-2; D: TRBD1; J: TRBJ2-2; CDR3: CASSPWTGDTGELFF
V: TRBV21-1; D: -; J: TRBJ2-7; CDR3: CASSKSNGERGGPYEQYF
V: TRBV25-1; D: -; J: TRBJ2-5; CDR3: CASSVLQVTQYF
V: TRBV10-1; D: TRBD1; J: -; CDR3: CASSLRDRVYEQYF
V: TRBV9; D: -; J: TRBJ1-2; CDR3: CASSVGMRTRNYGYTF
V: TRBV19; D: -; J: -; CDR3: CASSMPWQPQYF
V: TRBV20-1; D: TRBD1; J: TRBJ2-4; CDR3: CSAHGQEIQYF
V: TRBV5-1; D: -; J: TRBJ2-6; CDR3: CASSGTRRGQTLGANVLTF
V: TRBV6-4; D: -; J: TRBJ1-4; CDR3: CASSTNLGEKLFF
V: TRBV5-1; D: -; J: TRBJ1-1; CDR3: CASSWRGGSLEAFF
V: TRBV9; D: -; J: TRBJ1-4; CDR3: CASSVGRGGKTTNEKLFF
V: TRBV3-1; D: TRBD1; J: TRBJ2-5; CDR3: CASSRDRDLETQCF
V: TRBV14; D: TRBD1; J: TRBJ1-4; CDR3: CASSAWTGRDEKLFF
V: TRBV29-1; D: -; J: TRBJ1-1; CDR3: CSVRGQAGPTEAFF
V: TRBV9; D: TRBD2; J: TRBJ2-5; CDR3: CACSVAGGGETQYF
V: TRBV20-1; D: TRBD2; J: TRBJ2-7; CDR3: CSARGRTSRPYEQYF
V: TRBV7-8; D: -; J: TRBJ1-3; CDR3: CASSLESNTIYF
V: TRBV5-1; D: -; J: TRBJ2-1; CDR3: CASSLPRLSSYSYNEQFF
V: TRBV9; D: -; J: TRBJ2-2; CDR3: CASSPWDKVHTGELFF
V: TRBV2; D: -; J: TRBJ1-5; CDR3: CASTLGHSNQPQHF
V: TRBV7-2; D: TRBD2; J: TRBJ2-7; CDR3: CASSSPRVAGGSEQYF
V: TRBV7-3; D: -; J: TRBJ2-5; CDR3: CASSLPQGRETQYF
V: TRBV11-2; D: TRBD1; J: TRBJ1-5; CDR3: CASIRTGGYNQPQHF
V: TRBV7-9; D: TRBD1; J: TRBJ2-7; CDR3: CASSLEGQADEQYF
V: TRBV11-2; D: -; J: TRBJ1-4; CDR3: CASSREVGSRFF
V: TRBV28; D: -; J: TRBJ1-2; CDR3: CASSLKQGNGYTF
V: TRBV6-5; D: -; J: TRBJ1-2; CDR3: CASSYGRGNGYTF
V: TRBV9; D: -; J: TRBJ2-5; CDR3: CASSGSARGRETQYF
V: TRBV7-9; D: -; J: TRBJ2-7; CDR3: CASTMGRESYEQYF
V: TRBV5-1; D: -; J: TRBJ2-7; CDR3: CASNLVLGGAEQYF
V: TRBV4-1; D: TRBD1; J: TRBJ1-2; CDR3: CASRASGGDYGYTF
V: TRBV6-5; D: -; J: TRBJ1-3; CDR3: CASSYSISSGNTIYF
V: TRBV28; D: -; J: TRBJ1-5; CDR3: CASSSPPSYSNQPQHF
V: TRBV6-5; D: -; J: TRBJ1-1; CDR3: CASSRRVFMNTEAFF
V: TRBV12-3/TRBV12-4; D: TRBD1; J: TRBJ2-7; CDR3: CASSFRQGRREQYF
V: TRBV14; D: TRBD2; J: TRBJ2-7; CDR3: CASSRPGTSEIYEQYF
V: TRBV15; D: TRBD1; J: TRBJ2-4; CDR3: CATSIPRDRGNIQYF
V: TRBV6-1; D: -; J: TRBJ2-6; CDR3: CASSVTRAGANVLTF
V: TRBV12-3/TRBV12-4; D: -; J: TRBJ1-2; CDR3: CASTWGHQAYGYTF
V: TRBV10-3; D: -; J: TRBJ1-1; CDR3: CAISETGKNTEAFF